This T cell receptor (beta chain) was sequenced during a study of shared clonotypes between healthy human individuals. Method: immunoSEQ multiplex PCR; TCRdb's copy keeps in-frame clones and lacks some. The sample has some 450,000 clones, around 77% seen once. The V gene end was trimmed by 5 bases and the J gene end by 4 bases; junction bases not matched to a gene: 6. Germline CDR1 MRHNA, CDR2 SNTAGT. The CDR3 totals 15 residues. This clone was counted many times. The material sequenced was PBMCs. This clonotype was obtained from a woman aged 40 to 49 in good health. Some clones in this sample may be carry-over from other donors' samples. The V call is TRBV6-4, the J call TRBJ2-1; 9 nucleotides align to TRBD2. The CDR3 DNA sequence: TGTGCCAGCAGTACAACTAGCGGGTCTTACAATGAGCAGTTCTTC. It translates to CASSTTSGSYNEQFF.